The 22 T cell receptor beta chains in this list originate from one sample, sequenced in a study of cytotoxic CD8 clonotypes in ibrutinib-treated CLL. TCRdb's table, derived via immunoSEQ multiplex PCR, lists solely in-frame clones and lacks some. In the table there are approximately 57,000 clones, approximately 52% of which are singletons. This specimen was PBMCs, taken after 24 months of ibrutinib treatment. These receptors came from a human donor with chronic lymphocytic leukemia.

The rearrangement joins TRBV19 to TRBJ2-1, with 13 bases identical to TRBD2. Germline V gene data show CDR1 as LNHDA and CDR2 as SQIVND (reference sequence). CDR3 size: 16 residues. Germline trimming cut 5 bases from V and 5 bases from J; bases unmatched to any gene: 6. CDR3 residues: CASSPIGLAGDNEQFF. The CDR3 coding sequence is TGTGCCAGTAGTCCGATTGGACTAGCGGGAGACAATGAGCAGTTCTTC.

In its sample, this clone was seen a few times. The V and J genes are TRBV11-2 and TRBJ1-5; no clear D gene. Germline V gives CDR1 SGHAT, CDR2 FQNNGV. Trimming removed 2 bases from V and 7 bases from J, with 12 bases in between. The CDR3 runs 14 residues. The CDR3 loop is CASSLQPGVQPQHF. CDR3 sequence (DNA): TGTGCCAGCAGCTTACAGCCCGGCGTCCAGCCCCAGCATTTT.

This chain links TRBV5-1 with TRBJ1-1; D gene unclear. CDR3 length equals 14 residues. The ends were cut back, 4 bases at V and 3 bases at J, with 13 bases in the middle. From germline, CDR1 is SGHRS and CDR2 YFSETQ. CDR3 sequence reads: CASSPKVIDTEAFF. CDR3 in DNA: TGCGCCAGCAGCCCAAAGGTTATAGACACTGAAGCTTTCTTT.

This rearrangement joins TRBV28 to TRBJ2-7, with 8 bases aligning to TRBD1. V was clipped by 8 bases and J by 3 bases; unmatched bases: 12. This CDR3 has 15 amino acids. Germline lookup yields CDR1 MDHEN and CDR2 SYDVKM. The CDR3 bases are TGTGCCAGCGACCGGAGCGGAACAGGGGGCTACGAGCAGTACTTC. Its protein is CASDRSGTGGYEQYF.

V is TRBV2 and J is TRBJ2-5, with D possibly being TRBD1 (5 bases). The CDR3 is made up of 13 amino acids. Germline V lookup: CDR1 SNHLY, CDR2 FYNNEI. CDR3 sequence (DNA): TGTGCTACCAGCAAACAGGTAGAAGAGACCCAGTACTTC. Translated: CATSKQVEETQYF.

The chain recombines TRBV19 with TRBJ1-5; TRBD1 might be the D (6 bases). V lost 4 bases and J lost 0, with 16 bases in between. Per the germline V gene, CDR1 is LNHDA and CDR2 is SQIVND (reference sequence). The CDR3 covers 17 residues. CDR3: CASSTMGTSYSNQPQHF. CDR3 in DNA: TGTGCCAGTAGTACCATGGGGACATCCTATAGCAATCAGCCCCAGCATTTT.

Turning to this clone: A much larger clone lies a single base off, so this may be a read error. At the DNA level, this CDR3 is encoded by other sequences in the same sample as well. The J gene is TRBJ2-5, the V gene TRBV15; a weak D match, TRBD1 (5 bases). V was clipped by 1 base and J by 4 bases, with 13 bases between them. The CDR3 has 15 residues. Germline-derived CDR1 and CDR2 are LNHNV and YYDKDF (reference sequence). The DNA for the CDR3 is TGTGCCACCAGCAGAGTGGGGCCGAGTCGAGAGACCCAGTACTTC. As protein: CATSRVGPSRETQYF.

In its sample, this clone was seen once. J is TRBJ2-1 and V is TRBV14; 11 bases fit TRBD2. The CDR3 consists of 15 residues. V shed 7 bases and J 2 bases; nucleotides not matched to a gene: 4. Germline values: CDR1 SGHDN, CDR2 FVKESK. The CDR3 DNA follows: TGTGCCAGCACCGGACTAGCGGGTCCCTACAATGAGCAGTTCTTC. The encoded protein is CASTGLAGPYNEQFF.

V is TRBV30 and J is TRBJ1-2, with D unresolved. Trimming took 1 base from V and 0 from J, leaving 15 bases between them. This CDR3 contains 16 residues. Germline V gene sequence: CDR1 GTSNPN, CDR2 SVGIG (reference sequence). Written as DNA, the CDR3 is TGTGCCTGGAGTGCCCCTGGGCAGCCCTCTAACTATGGCTACACCTTC. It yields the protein CAWSAPGQPSNYGYTF. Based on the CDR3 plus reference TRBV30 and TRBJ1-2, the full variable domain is SQTIHQWPATLVQPVGSPLSLECTVEGTSNPNLYWYRQAAGRGLQLLFYSVGIGQISSEVPQNLSASRPQDRQFILSSKKLLLSDSGFYLCAWSAPGQPSNYGYTFGSGTRLTVV.

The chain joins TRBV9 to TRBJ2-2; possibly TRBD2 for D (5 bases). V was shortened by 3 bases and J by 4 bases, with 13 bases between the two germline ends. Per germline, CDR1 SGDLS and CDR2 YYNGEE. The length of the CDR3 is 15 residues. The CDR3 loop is CASSGPGGPTGELFF. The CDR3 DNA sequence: TGTGCCAGCAGCGGGCCGGGCGGGCCCACCGGGGAGCTGTTTTTT. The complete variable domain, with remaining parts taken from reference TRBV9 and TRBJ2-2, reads DSGVTQTPKHLITATGQRVTLRCSPRSGDLSVYWYQQSLDQGLQFLIQYYNGEERAKGNILERFSAQQFPDLHSELNLSSLELGDSALYFCASSGPGGPTGELFFGEGSRLTVL.

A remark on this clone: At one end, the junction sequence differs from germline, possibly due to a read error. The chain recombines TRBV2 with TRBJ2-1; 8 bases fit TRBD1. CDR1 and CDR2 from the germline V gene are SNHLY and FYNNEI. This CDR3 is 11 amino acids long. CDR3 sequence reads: CASPRSGQVVF. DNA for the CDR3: TGTGCCAGCCCACGTTCGGGACAGGTTGTCTTC.

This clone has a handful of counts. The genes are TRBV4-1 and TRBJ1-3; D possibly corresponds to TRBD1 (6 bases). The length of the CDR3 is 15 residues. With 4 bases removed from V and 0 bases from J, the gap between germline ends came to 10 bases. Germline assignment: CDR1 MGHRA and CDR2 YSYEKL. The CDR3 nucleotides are TGCGCCAGCAGCCTACAGGGAGACTCTGGAAACACCATATATTTT. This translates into CASSLQGDSGNTIYF.

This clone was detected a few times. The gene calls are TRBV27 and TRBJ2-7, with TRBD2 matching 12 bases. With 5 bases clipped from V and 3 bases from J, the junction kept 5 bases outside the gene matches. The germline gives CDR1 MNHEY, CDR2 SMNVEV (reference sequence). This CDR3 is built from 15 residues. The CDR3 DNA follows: TGTGCCAGCAGTCGACTAGCGGGAGCAATCTACGAGCAGTACTTC. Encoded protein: CASSRLAGAIYEQYF.

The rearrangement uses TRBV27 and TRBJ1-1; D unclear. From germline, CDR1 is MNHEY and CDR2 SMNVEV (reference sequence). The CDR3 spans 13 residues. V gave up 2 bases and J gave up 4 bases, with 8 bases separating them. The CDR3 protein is CASSLKGFTEAFF. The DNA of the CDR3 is TGTGCCAGCAGTTTAAAGGGTTTCACTGAAGCTTTCTTT.

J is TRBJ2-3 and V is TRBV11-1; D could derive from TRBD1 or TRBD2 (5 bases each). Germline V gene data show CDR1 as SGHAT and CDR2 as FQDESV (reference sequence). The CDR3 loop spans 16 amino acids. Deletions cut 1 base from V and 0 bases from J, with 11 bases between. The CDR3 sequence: CASSLGGNPSTDTQYF. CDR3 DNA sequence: TGTGCCAGCAGCTTAGGGGGGAACCCAAGCACAGATACGCAGTATTTT.

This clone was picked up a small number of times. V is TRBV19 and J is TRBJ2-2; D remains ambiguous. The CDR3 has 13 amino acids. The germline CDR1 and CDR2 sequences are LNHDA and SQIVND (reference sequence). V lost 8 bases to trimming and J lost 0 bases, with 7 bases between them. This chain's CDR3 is CASYSTNTGELFF. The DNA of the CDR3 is TGTGCCAGTTACAGTACGAACACCGGGGAGCTGTTTTTT.

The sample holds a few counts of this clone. CDR3 sequence: CASSPRQGGTDTQYF. CDR3 DNA: TGTGCCAGCAGTCCCCGACAGGGAGGGACAGATACGCAGTATTTT. The chain carries TRBV6-1 and TRBJ2-3, with D perhaps TRBD1 or TRBD2 (7 bases each). The CDR3 runs to 15 residues. The V gene lost 5 bases and the J gene lost 3 bases, with 15 bases spanning the gap. Germline V gene lookup returns CDR1 MNHNS and CDR2 SASEGT.

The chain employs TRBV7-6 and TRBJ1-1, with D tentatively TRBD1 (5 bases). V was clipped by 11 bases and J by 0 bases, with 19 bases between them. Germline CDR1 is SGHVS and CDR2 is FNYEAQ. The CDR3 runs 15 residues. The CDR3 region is CAPWGDPIMNTEAFF. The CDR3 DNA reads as TGTGCCCCTTGGGGGGACCCCATTATGAACACTGAAGCTTTCTTT.

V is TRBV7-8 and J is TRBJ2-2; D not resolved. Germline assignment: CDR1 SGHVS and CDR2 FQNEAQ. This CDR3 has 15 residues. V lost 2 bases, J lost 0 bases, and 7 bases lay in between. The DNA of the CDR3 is TGTGCCAGCAGCTTATACGGAACGAACACCGGGGAGCTGTTTTTT. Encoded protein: CASSLYGTNTGELFF.

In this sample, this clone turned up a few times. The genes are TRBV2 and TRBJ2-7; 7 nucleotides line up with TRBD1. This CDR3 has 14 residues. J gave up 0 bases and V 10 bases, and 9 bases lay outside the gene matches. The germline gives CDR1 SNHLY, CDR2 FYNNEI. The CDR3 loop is CATSPDRYSYEQYF. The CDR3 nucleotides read TGTGCCACATCCCCGGACAGGTACTCCTACGAGCAGTACTTC.

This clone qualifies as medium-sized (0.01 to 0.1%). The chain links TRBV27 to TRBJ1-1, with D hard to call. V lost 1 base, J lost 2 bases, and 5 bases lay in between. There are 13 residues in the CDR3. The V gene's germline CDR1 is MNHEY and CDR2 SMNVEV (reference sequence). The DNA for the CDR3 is TGTGCCAGCAGTTTATTTTCTAACACTGAAGCTTTCTTT. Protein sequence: CASSLFSNTEAFF.

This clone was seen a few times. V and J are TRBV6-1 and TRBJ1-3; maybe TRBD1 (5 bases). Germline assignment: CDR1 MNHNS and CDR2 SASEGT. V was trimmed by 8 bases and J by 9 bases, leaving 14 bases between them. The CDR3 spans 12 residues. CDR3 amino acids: CASRGVSLTIYF. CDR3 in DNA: TGTGCCAGCCGGGGCGTGAGTCTCACCATATATTTT.